This T cell receptor (beta chain) was recovered during a study of T cells after yellow fever vaccination. A single record per CDR3 protein comes from TCRdb applying MiXCR to the 5' RACE reads. The sample consists of roughly 250,000 distinct CDR3 sequences, 13% of them appearing once. As concerns this clonotype: Its antigen is as yet unknown.

Overall study results and limits: FACS-sorted repertoires might harbor abundant contaminating clonotypes from the bulk population. Reappearing after the booster were most of the clones from primary vaccination (almost 97% CD4, approximately 89% CD8). The CD4 and CD8 compartments had a small share of their clonotypes in common.

The sequence was collected from a man younger than 45 who received the YFV17D yellow fever vaccine. Here the sequenced sample was CD4+ T cells sorted from PBMCs, taken 45 days after the yellow fever booster vaccination.

CDR3: CASSLGGPRSDTQYF. The CDR3 nucleotides are TGTGCCAGCAGCTTAGGAGGACCCCGGTCAGATACGCAGTATTTT. The chain uses TRBV7-2 and TRBJ2-3; the D is unclear. There are 15 residues in the CDR3. V dropped 1 base and J dropped 4 bases, with 12 bases sitting between them. CDR1 and CDR2 (germline): SGHTA, FQGNSA. The whole variable domain, remainder taken from reference TRBV7-2 and TRBJ2-3, is GAGVSQSPSNKVTEKGKDVELRCDPISGHTALYWYRQSLGQGLEFLIYFQGNSAPDKSGLPSDRFSAERTGGSVSTLTIQRTQQEDSAVYLCASSLGGPRSDTQYFGPGTRLTVL.